This T cell receptor beta chain originates from a study of blood T cell repertoires in COVID-19. Study background: The United States, Italy and Spain supplied acute and convalescent COVID-19 samples. The cDNA or gDNA used as material had been derived from T cells, B-cell-depleted T cells, or PBMCs.

CDR3 length: 20 residues. The V gene lost 0 bases and the J gene lost 1 base, with 24 bases spanning the gap. Methods used by the authors: It was from reference gene primer amplification that nucleated cell counts were estimated. The data were produced by immunoSEQ multiplex PCR, yet TCRdb's version contains in-frame clones alone and is incomplete. V, J and clone size reflect that table, while D and trimming were determined from the DNA. The sample lists hundreds of thousands of clones, approximately 87% occurring once. Sample: peripheral blood. The J gene is TRBJ1-1, the V gene TRBV23-1, with D possibly TRBD1 on 6 matching bases. TRBV23-1 falls under the ORF class, with uncertain function. This receptor was taken from a man aged 55 to 70 who had recovered from COVID-19. The CDR3 sequence is CASSQSFETGGRETNTEAFF. Here the CDR3 DNA reads TGCGCCAGCAGTCAATCCTTCGAGACAGGCGGTAGAGAAACGAACACTGAAGCTTTCTTT.